These 27 T cell receptor beta chains were all obtained from the same sample, sequenced in a study of control samples from healthy donors and cancer patients. TCRdb's copy holds only in-frame clones and misses some; the assay was immunoSEQ multiplex PCR. The sample has roughly 180,000 clones, approximately 92% seen once. Sequencing used blood. The receptors originated from a woman aged 40 to 55 in good health.

The V gene is TRBV5-4, the J gene TRBJ2-1; the D is unclear. V gave up 4 bases and J gave up 4 bases, with 18 bases separating them. From germline, CDR1 is SGHNT and CDR2 YYREEE (reference sequence). The CDR3 totals 16 residues. CDR3 DNA sequence: TGTGCCAGCAGCCGCGGCAGACTGGAGATGTACAATGAGCAGTTCTTC. It is translated as CASSRGRLEMYNEQFF.

J is TRBJ2-6 and V is TRBV7-8; 7 bases fit TRBD1. The germline V gene encodes CDR1 SGHVS and CDR2 FQNEAQ. The CDR3 totals 17 residues. V lost 1 base and J lost 4; bases outside the gene matches: 7. For the CDR3, the DNA is TGTGCCAGCAGCTTAGGGACAGGCCTTGGCGGGGCCAACGTCCTGACTTTC. Its translation: CASSLGTGLGGANVLTF. Together with reference TRBV7-8 and TRBJ2-6, the CDR3 gives the full variable domain: GAGVSQSPRYKVAKRGQDVALRCDPISGHVSLFWYQQALGQGPEFLTYFQNEAQLDKSGLPSDRFFAERPEGSVSTLKIQRTQQEDSAVYLCASSLGTGLGGANVLTFGAGSRLTVL.

The chain carries TRBV18 and TRBJ1-1, with TRBD1 identical over 10 bases. This CDR3 contains 16 residues. The J segment lost 3 bases and the V segment lost 5 bases, leaving 9 bases of the junction unmatched. Per germline, CDR1 KGHSH and CDR2 LQKENI. CDR3 in DNA: TGTGCCAGCTCATCAGACAGGGGGCTGGGAGACACTGAAGCTTTCTTT. Protein: CASSSDRGLGDTEAFF.

The chain employs TRBV14 and TRBJ2-5; D is uncertain. Germline CDR1 SGHDN, CDR2 FVKESK. V was clipped by 3 bases and J by 4 bases, with 3 bases between them. The CDR3 runs 11 residues. The CDR3 sequence: CASSHGETQYF. The CDR3 DNA is TGTGCCAGCAGCCATGGAGAGACCCAGTACTTC.

This chain uses TRBV4-1 with TRBJ1-2; D remains ambiguous. CDR3 length: 12 residues. Germline V CDR1 and CDR2: MGHRA, YSYEKL. Trimming cost V 5 bases and J 8 bases, with 12 bases left between them. For the CDR3, the DNA is TGCGCCAGCAGCAGTCTTGTCGACGGCTACACCTTC. Its protein is CASSSLVDGYTF.

CDR3 nucleotides: TGTGCCATCAGGCCTAGCGGGGACACAGATACGCAGTATTTT. This encodes CAIRPSGDTDTQYF. The chain joins TRBV10-3 to TRBJ2-3; 9 nucleotides align to TRBD2. Germline lookup yields CDR1 ENHRY and CDR2 SYGVKD. J gave up 2 bases and V 6 bases, and 3 bases lay outside the gene matches. There are 14 residues in the CDR3.

CDR3 protein: CATQKTANPFSGANVLTF. The CDR3 DNA is TGTGCCACCCAAAAGACAGCGAATCCCTTCTCTGGGGCCAACGTCCTGACTTTC. The rearrangement links TRBV18 to TRBJ2-6, with D tentatively TRBD1 (5 bases). CDR1 and CDR2 from the germline V gene are KGHSH and LQKENI. The CDR3 length is 18 residues. Between the trimmed V and J ends, which lost 10 bases and 0 bases, there was a span of 22 bases.

The chain employs TRBV6-1 and TRBJ1-1, with no clear D. This CDR3 has 13 amino acids. The germline V and J ends were trimmed by 0 bases and 10 bases, with 12 bases remaining between them. Germline V gene lookup returns CDR1 MNHNS and CDR2 SASEGT. CDR3 DNA: TGTGCCAGCAGTGAAGCTAGGAGGGTAGGAGCTTTCTTT. This gives the protein CASSEARRVGAFF.

The chain joins TRBV4-1 to TRBJ1-5, with D unclear. V lost 4 bases to trimming and J lost 13 bases, with 23 bases between them. CDR3 length: 15 residues. Germline V CDR1 and CDR2: MGHRA, YSYEKL. CDR3 sequence reads: CASSPKTDSWVRQHF. Here the CDR3 DNA reads TGCGCCAGCAGCCCGAAGACGGACTCCTGGGTAAGACAGCATTTT.

This clone was recorded only once. The chain is built from TRBV27 and TRBJ2-7; the match to TRBD1 covers 7 bases. The CDR3 is 14 residues long. Germline V gives CDR1 MNHEY, CDR2 SMNVEV (reference sequence). V shed 5 bases and J 4 bases; nucleotides not matched to a gene: 8. The CDR3 sequence is CASSNRQGWYEQYF. The CDR3 nucleotides are TGTGCCAGCAGTAACCGACAGGGCTGGTACGAGCAGTACTTC.

The V gene is TRBV27, the J gene TRBJ2-3; a weak D match, TRBD2 (5 bases). Per germline, CDR1 MNHEY and CDR2 SMNVEV (reference sequence). The CDR3 is 15 residues long. Trimming stripped 2 bases from V and 7 bases from J, with 16 bases between. The CDR3 sequence is CASSLQASGSYTQYF. CDR3 nucleotides: TGTGCCAGCAGTTTACAGGCCTCGGGATCCTATACGCAGTATTTT.

The rearrangement joins TRBV3-1 (or the pseudogene TRBV3-2) to TRBJ1-5; 7 bases match TRBD1. V was clipped by 1 base and J by 6 bases; unmatched bases: 6. CDR3 length: 15 residues. In germline, CDR1 is LGHDT, CDR2 YNNKEL (reference sequence). The CDR3 DNA reads as TGTGCCAGCAGCCAAGGTCAGGGGGAGGGTCAGCCCCAGCATTTT. Encoded protein: CASSQGQGEGQPQHF.

This chain connects TRBV9 to TRBJ2-2; maybe TRBD2 (6 bases). V lost 0 bases and J 4 bases, leaving 10 bases between the germline ends. Germline V lookup: CDR1 SGDLS, CDR2 YYNGEE. The CDR3 extends over 15 amino acids. The CDR3 region is CASSVAQRVTGELFF. The CDR3 nucleotides are TGTGCCAGCAGCGTAGCTCAGCGGGTCACCGGGGAGCTGTTTTTT.

This chain connects TRBV10-2 to TRBJ2-5, with TRBD2 identical over 11 bases. From germline, CDR1 is WSHSY and CDR2 SAAADI. There are 15 residues in the CDR3. V lost 4 bases, J lost 5 bases, and 6 bases stayed unmatched. CDR3 sequence reads: CASSAGLAGFETQYF. The CDR3 DNA sequence: TGCGCCAGCAGTGCTGGACTAGCGGGTTTTGAGACCCAGTACTTC.

This chain links TRBV7-9 with TRBJ1-4; 10 bases align to TRBD1. This CDR3 has 17 residues. V lost 4 bases to trimming and J lost 8 bases; unmatched junction nucleotides: 13. Germline V lookup: CDR1 SEHNR, CDR2 FQNEAQ (reference sequence). The CDR3: CASSSTTTGGGGEKLFF. Written as DNA, the CDR3 is TGTGCCAGCAGCTCCACCACGACAGGGGGCGGTGGAGAAAAACTGTTTTTT. Using reference TRBV7-9 and TRBJ1-4 for the parts outside the CDR3, the full variable domain is DTGVSQNPRHKITKRGQNVTFRCDPISEHNRLYWYRQTLGQGPEFLTYFQNEAQLEKSRLLSDRFSAERPKGSFSTLEIQRTEQGDSAMYLCASSSTTTGGGGEKLFFGSGTQLSVL.

The chain joins TRBV5-1 to TRBJ1-2, with unresolved D. Germline V lookup: CDR1 SGHRS, CDR2 YFSETQ. This CDR3 is 15 amino acids long. Trimming left V 5 bases short and J 6 bases short, with 20 bases between. As DNA, the CDR3 is TGCGCCAGCAGAGAAGCTCCCGACTTCCCAAATGGCTACACCTTC. It translates to CASREAPDFPNGYTF.

This clone was counted a single time. V is TRBV6-6 and J is TRBJ1-6; 8 nucleotides line up with TRBD1. Per the germline V gene, CDR1 is MNHNY and CDR2 is SVGAGI (reference sequence). V shed 6 bases, J shed 10 bases, and the junction held 8 bases outside the gene matches. The CDR3 loop spans 14 amino acids. The CDR3 here is CASSPGGAGSPLHF. The CDR3 nucleotides are TGTGCCAGCAGCCCAGGGGGCGCGGGATCACCCCTCCACTTT.

The gene calls are TRBV10-3 and TRBJ2-5; no firm D call. Trimming shortened V by 4 bases and J by 5 bases, and 8 bases separated the two germline ends. Germline assignment: CDR1 ENHRY and CDR2 SYGVKD. CDR3 length: 12 residues. As DNA, the CDR3 is TGTGCCATCAGTGGGAGCCGGGAGACCCAGTACTTC. Translation: CAISGSRETQYF.

This rearrangement joins TRBV29-1 to TRBJ1-2; D not certain. The length of the CDR3 is 14 residues. Germline CDR1 and CDR2: SQVTM and ANQGSEA. The ends were cut back, 3 bases at V and 5 bases at J, with 16 bases in the middle. CDR3 sequence: CSVEAAANYYGYTF. For the CDR3, the DNA is TGCAGCGTTGAGGCTGCAGCGAACTATTATGGCTACACCTTC.

The genes are TRBV29-1 and TRBJ2-5, with a tentative D call TRBD2 (8 bases). This CDR3 has 14 residues. Trimming stripped 5 bases from V and 4 bases from J, with 17 bases between. Germline-derived CDR1 and CDR2 are SQVTM and ANQGSEA. The CDR3 DNA reads TGCAGCGTTCAAAAGGGGGCGGGAGGAGAGACCCAGTACTTC. It encodes CSVQKGAGGETQYF.

The J gene is TRBJ1-1, the V gene TRBV7-9; D is possibly TRBD1 (5 bases). This CDR3 is 15 amino acids long. Between the trimmed V and J ends, which lost 5 bases and 1 base, there was a span of 14 bases. CDR1 is SEHNR and CDR2 is FQNEAQ in the germline V gene (reference sequence). The CDR3 bases are TGTGCCAGCAGCGACGGAGGGGAGGGGAACACTGAAGCTTTCTTT. This encodes CASSDGGEGNTEAFF.

The chain's CDR3 is CASSLDSGNTEAFF. CDR3 sequence (DNA): TGTGCCAGCAGCTTAGACAGTGGGAACACTGAAGCTTTCTTT. V and J are TRBV7-9 and TRBJ1-1; D gene uncertain. V lost 1 base, J lost 1 base, and 7 bases lay in between. CDR1 is SEHNR, CDR2 FQNEAQ, per germline (reference sequence). The CDR3 has 14 amino acids.

The gene calls are TRBV9 and TRBJ2-7, with D perhaps matching TRBD1 (6 bases). CDR3 length: 13 amino acids. Trimming left V 4 bases short and J 3 bases short, with 11 bases between. Looked up from germline, CDR1 is SGDLS and CDR2 is YYNGEE. The CDR3 loop is CASSRTGFYEQYF. The CDR3 DNA is TGTGCCAGCAGCAGAACAGGGTTCTACGAGCAGTACTTC.

The rearrangement links TRBV3-1 (or the pseudogene TRBV3-2) to TRBJ1-3; D may be TRBD1 (5 bases). Germline V CDR1 and CDR2: LGHDT, YNNKEL (reference sequence). The CDR3 consists of 13 residues. V was shortened by 3 bases and J by 4 bases, with 7 bases between the two germline ends. CDR3 residues: CASSQGPGNTIYF. The CDR3 DNA reads as TGTGCCAGCAGCCAGGGACCAGGAAACACCATATATTTT.

The V gene is TRBV15, the J gene TRBJ1-4; the D gene is possibly TRBD1 (5 bases). The length of the CDR3 is 17 residues. Looked up from germline, CDR1 is LNHNV and CDR2 is YYDKDF (reference sequence). The ends were cut back, 4 bases at V and 0 bases at J, with 15 bases in the middle. The CDR3 spells CATSTAGGKSTNEKLFF. The CDR3, as DNA: TGTGCCACCAGCACCGCCGGGGGAAAGTCAACTAATGAAAAACTGTTTTTT.

This chain connects TRBV7-6 to TRBJ1-2; TRBD1 agrees at 8 bases. Germline CDR1 and CDR2: SGHVS and FNYEAQ. J gave up 2 bases and V 5 bases, and 7 bases lay outside the gene matches. There are 15 residues in the CDR3. The chain's CDR3 is CASSPGQGPNYGYTF. CDR3 coding DNA: TGTGCCAGCAGCCCTGGACAGGGACCAAACTATGGCTACACCTTC.

This chain uses TRBV5-1 with TRBJ2-2; D gene unclear. The germline V and J ends were trimmed by 4 bases and 1 base, with 8 bases remaining between them. Germline V gene data show CDR1 as SGHRS and CDR2 as YFSETQ. The CDR3 runs 14 residues. The CDR3 sequence: CASSVDGNTGELFF. In DNA form, the CDR3 reads TGCGCCAGCAGCGTGGACGGGAACACCGGGGAGCTGTTTTTT.